These 23 T cell receptor beta chains came from one sample sequenced in a study of naive and memory T cell subsets. Whole-blood samples were roughly 2.3 ml of peripheral blood from healthy adult volunteers. Blood and skin TCR RNA was reverse transcribed with alpha and beta constant primers. MiXCR, applied by TCRdb to the 5' RACE reads, yields one record per CDR3 protein. Among under 25,000 distinct CDR3 sequences listed, around 4% were seen once. The receptors come from a male donor in good health.

In its sample, this clonotype was seen many times. The chain is built from TRBV7-2 and TRBJ2-1; 10 positions agree with TRBD2. Germline V lookup: CDR1 SGHTA, CDR2 FQGNSA. The CDR3 is made up of 16 amino acids. The ends lost 4 bases at V and 6 bases at J; junction bases unmatched: 9. CDR3 residues: CASSSGSGLAVNEQFF. Written as DNA, the CDR3 is TGTGCCAGCAGCTCCGGATCCGGACTAGCGGTCAATGAGCAGTTCTTC.

In this sample, this clonotype turned up many times. The genes are TRBV7-3 and TRBJ1-2, with 7 bases matching TRBD1. CDR3 size: 16 residues. CDR1 is SGHTA and CDR2 is FQGTGA in the germline V gene. V was clipped by 2 bases and J by 4 bases; unmatched bases: 10. CDR3 DNA sequence: TGTGCCAGCAGCTTAGGTGCGGGACAGAAAACCTATGGCTACACCTTC. As protein: CASSLGAGQKTYGYTF.

This clonotype has at least ten counts. This chain uses TRBV28 with TRBJ2-7, with TRBD2 matching 7 bases. The CDR3 spans 14 residues. The J segment lost 3 bases and the V segment lost 3 bases, leaving 5 bases of the junction unmatched. Per the germline V gene, CDR1 is MDHEN and CDR2 is SYDVKM. The CDR3 sequence is CASSFPLAGYEQYF. The CDR3 DNA is TGTGCCAGCAGTTTCCCGTTAGCGGGCTACGAGCAGTACTTC.

This clonotype appeared many times. The genes are TRBV6-2 or TRBV6-3 and TRBJ2-3; no clear D. V was trimmed by 4 bases and J by 1 base, leaving 9 bases between them. CDR1 and CDR2 (germline): MNHEY, SVGEGT. There are 14 residues in the CDR3. CDR3 protein: CASSFPHGTDTQYF. CDR3 DNA: TGTGCCAGCAGTTTTCCGCACGGCACAGATACGCAGTATTTT.

This clonotype occurred many times. V usage is TRBV27 and J usage is TRBJ2-7, with TRBD1 identical over 10 bases. The CDR3 length is 14 residues. The junction had 6 bases not matched to a gene; V was cut back by 6 bases and J by 4 bases. Germline V CDR1 and CDR2: MNHEY, SMNVEV (reference sequence). This CDR3 reads CASRRQGARYEQYF. CDR3 bases: TGTGCCAGCAGGAGACAGGGGGCGAGATACGAGCAGTACTTC.

At least ten counts were recorded for this clonotype. Sequence at one end of the junction differs from germline and may be a read error. This sequence joins TRBV20-1 and TRBJ2-1; 10 positions agree with TRBD2. The CDR3 runs 14 residues. The germline CDR1 and CDR2 sequences are DFQATT and SNEGSKA (reference sequence). The CDR3 sequence: CSVPSGGSHNEQFF. DNA for the CDR3: TGCAGTGTTCCTAGCGGGGGCTCCCACAATGAGCAGTTCTTC.

The sample holds many counts of this clonotype. The chain joins TRBV20-1 to TRBJ2-3; 7 nucleotides agree with TRBD2. Looked up from germline, CDR1 is DFQATT and CDR2 is SNEGSKA (reference sequence). Losses at the gene ends were 0 bases for V and 7 bases for J; bases not matched to a gene: 7. The CDR3 contains 14 residues. This chain's CDR3 is CSARDLGEGHTQYF. CDR3 nucleotides: TGCAGTGCTAGAGATCTAGGGGAGGGGCATACGCAGTATTTT.

This clonotype appeared many times. The V gene is TRBV7-9, the J gene TRBJ1-1; the D gene is possibly TRBD1 (5 bases). CDR1 is SEHNR, CDR2 FQNEAQ, per germline (reference sequence). This CDR3 comprises 14 residues. The V gene lost 1 base and the J gene lost 5 bases, with 11 bases spanning the gap. CDR3 residues: CASSLDQGATEAFF. For the CDR3, the DNA is TGTGCCAGCAGCTTAGATCAGGGTGCGACTGAAGCTTTCTTT.

This clonotype was detected ten times or more. This rearrangement joins TRBV7-8 to TRBJ2-2, with D tentatively TRBD1 (5 bases). V gave up 8 bases and J gave up 7 bases, with 14 bases separating them. Per the germline V gene, CDR1 is SGHVS and CDR2 is FQNEAQ. The CDR3 has 13 residues. The CDR3, as DNA: TGTGCCAGCGGGGCTAGAAATAGCGGGGAGCTGTTTTTT. Amino acid sequence: CASGARNSGELFF.

As to this clonotype: A junction boundary mismatches the germline segment, possibly from a read error. The V gene is TRBV29-1, the J gene TRBJ1-2; 8 nucleotides line up with TRBD1. The CDR3 is made up of 13 amino acids. Germline V gives CDR1 SQVTM, CDR2 ANQGSEA. The CDR3 bases are TGCAGCGTCGCTGGACAGGGTAACTATAGCTACACCTTC. This gives the protein CSVAGQGNYSYTF.

This clonotype was seen at least ten times. The chain employs TRBV20-1 and TRBJ2-2, with 9 nucleotides matching TRBD1. The germline V gene has CDR1 DFQATT and CDR2 SNEGSKA (reference sequence). This CDR3 has 14 residues. The CDR3 loop reads CSGLGQGNTGELFF. CDR3 sequence (DNA): TGCAGCGGGCTGGGACAGGGGAACACCGGGGAGCTGTTTTTT.

By frequency in the sample, this clonotype is medium-sized. The J gene is TRBJ1-1, the V gene TRBV5-5, with TRBD1 identical over 7 bases. V gave up 0 bases and J gave up 1 base; unmatched junction bases: 9. The CDR3 extends over 17 amino acids. CDR1 and CDR2 (germline): SGHKS, YYEKEE (reference sequence). The CDR3 region is CASSLVRGGGSNTEAFF. Written as DNA, the CDR3 is TGTGCCAGCAGCTTGGTCAGGGGGGGCGGTTCGAACACTGAAGCTTTCTTT.

This clonotype was seen repeatedly, ten times or more. The chain couples TRBV28 to TRBJ2-5; 11 bases match TRBD2. Germline V lookup: CDR1 MDHEN, CDR2 SYDVKM. This CDR3 has 14 amino acids. The J segment lost 9 bases and the V segment lost 6 bases, leaving 9 bases of the junction unmatched. The DNA for the CDR3 is TGTGCCAGCAGGACTAGCGGGGTCTACATGTCCCAGTACTTC. Translated: CASRTSGVYMSQYF.

This clonotype occurred many times. This sequence joins TRBV11-2 and TRBJ2-1; 13 bases line up with TRBD2. CDR1 and CDR2 from the germline V gene are SGHAT and FQNNGV. The CDR3 has 17 amino acids. The ends lost 5 bases at V and 1 base at J; junction bases unmatched: 5. CDR3 sequence reads: CASSPGTSGISYNEQFF. In nucleotides, the CDR3 is TGTGCCAGCAGCCCGGGGACTAGCGGGATTTCCTACAATGAGCAGTTCTTC.

On this clonotype: At one end, the junction sequence differs from germline, possibly due to a read error. CDR3 sequence (DNA): TGTGCCAGCAGTTACTCGCGGACAGGGAGCTATGGCGACACCTTC. It encodes CASSYSRTGSYGDTF. This sequence joins TRBV6-5 and TRBJ1-2; 8 bases align to TRBD1. CDR3 size: 15 residues. Germline V CDR1 and CDR2: MNHEY, SVGAGI.

The table lists this clonotype with many counts. The chain is built from TRBV7-8 and TRBJ2-1; D ambiguous. V was pared by 5 bases and J by 0 bases, with 17 bases between. CDR1 and CDR2 from the germline V gene are SGHVS and FQNEAQ. The CDR3 covers 17 residues. CDR3 loop: CASSASPPASSYNEQFF. The CDR3 coding sequence is TGTGCCAGCAGCGCCTCTCCACCCGCGAGCTCCTACAATGAGCAGTTCTTC.

This clonotype has a count of ten or more. J is TRBJ2-5 and V is TRBV5-1; no firm D call. CDR3 length equals 14 residues. Germline CDR1 and CDR2: SGHRS and YFSETQ. V was shortened by 1 base and J by 1 base, with 8 bases between the two germline ends. The CDR3 bases are TGCGCCAGCAGCTTGCTCCGGGCCCAAGAGACCCAGTACTTC. Translation: CASSLLRAQETQYF.

This clonotype was recorded many times. V is TRBV4-1 and J is TRBJ2-7, with TRBD2 as a possible D gene (6 bases). This CDR3 region has 13 residues. Trimming took off 4 bases at V and 1 base at J, with 8 bases between the two ends. In germline, CDR1 is MGHRA, CDR2 YSYEKL. CDR3 sequence reads: CASSPDYSYEQYF. For the CDR3, the DNA is TGCGCCAGCAGCCCGGACTATTCCTACGAGCAGTACTTC.

As regards this clonotype: An end of the junction differs from the germline gene, which may be a read error. The gene calls are TRBV5-1 and TRBJ2-2; possibly TRBD1 or TRBD2 for D (5 bases each). The germline gives CDR1 SGHRS, CDR2 YFSETQ. The CDR3 extends over 16 amino acids. The CDR3 is CASSLEWGLNTGDLFF. DNA for the CDR3: TGCGCCAGCAGCTTGGAATGGGGCCTGAACACCGGGGATCTGTTTTTT.

This clonotype was counted many times. This chain uses TRBV6-5 with TRBJ2-7; possibly TRBD1 or TRBD2 for D (5 bases each). This CDR3 spans 13 amino acids. Trimming removed 9 bases from V and 6 bases from J, with 18 bases in between. Germline V gene data show CDR1 as MNHEY and CDR2 as SVGAGI. The CDR3 nucleotides are TGTGCCAGTCGGGGACGAATGAGGGGCGAGCAGTACTTC. As protein: CASRGRMRGEQYF.

This clonotype was seen ten or more times. The chain joins TRBV7-2 to TRBJ2-7; TRBD2 agrees at 8 bases. After removal of 0 bases from V and 2 bases from J, the junction contained 0 bases not matched to a gene. The CDR3 totals 14 residues. Looked up from germline, CDR1 is SGHTA and CDR2 is FQGNSA. The CDR3 region has the DNA TGTGCCAGCAGCTTAGCTAGCGGGGCCTACGAGCAGTACTTC. As protein: CASSLASGAYEQYF.

There are many counts of this clonotype. The gene calls are TRBV5-4 and TRBJ2-7; D may be TRBD1 (5 bases). Germline values: CDR1 SGHNT, CDR2 YYREEE (reference sequence). This CDR3 contains 14 residues. V lost 0 bases, J lost 5 bases, and 12 bases lay in between. Here the CDR3 DNA reads TGTGCCAGCAGCTTGGAGCAGGGCCAGGACGAGCAGTACTTC. It specifies CASSLEQGQDEQYF. Full variable domain (missing parts from reference TRBV5-4 and TRBJ2-7): ETGVTQSPTHLIKTRGQQVTLRCSSQSGHNTVSWYQQALGQGPQFIFQYYREEENGRGNFPPRFSGLQFPNYSSELNVNALELDDSALYLCASSLEQGQDEQYFGPGTRLTVT.

This clonotype was found many times. The V gene is TRBV7-8, the J gene TRBJ2-3, with 11 bases aligning to TRBD2. The CDR3 runs 18 residues. The V segment lost 2 bases and the J segment 4 bases; nucleotides outside the gene matches: 11. The germline V gene has CDR1 SGHVS and CDR2 FQNEAQ. The CDR3 nucleotides read TGTGCCAGCAGCTTACCTACTAGCGGGAGCCCGTTGGCAGATACGCAGTATTTT. Translating gives CASSLPTSGSPLADTQYF.